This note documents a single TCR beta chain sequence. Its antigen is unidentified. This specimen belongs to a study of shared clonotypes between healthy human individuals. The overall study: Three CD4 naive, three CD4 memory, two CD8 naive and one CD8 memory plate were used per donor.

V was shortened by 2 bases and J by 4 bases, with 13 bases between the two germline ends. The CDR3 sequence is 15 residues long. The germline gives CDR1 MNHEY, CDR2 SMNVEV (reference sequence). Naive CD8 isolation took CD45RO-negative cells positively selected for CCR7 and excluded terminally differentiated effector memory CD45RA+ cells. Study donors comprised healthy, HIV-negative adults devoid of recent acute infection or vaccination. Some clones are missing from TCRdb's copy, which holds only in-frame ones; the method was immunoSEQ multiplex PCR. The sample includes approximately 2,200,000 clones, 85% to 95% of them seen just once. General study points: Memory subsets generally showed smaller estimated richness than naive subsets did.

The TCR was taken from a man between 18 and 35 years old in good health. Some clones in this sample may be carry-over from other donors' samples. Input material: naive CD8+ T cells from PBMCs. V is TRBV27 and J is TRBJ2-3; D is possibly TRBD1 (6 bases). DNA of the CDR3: TGTGCCAGCAGTTTAACAGGGTTACTTGCAGATACGCAGTATTTT. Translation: CASSLTGLLADTQYF.